This section outlines one TCR beta chain sequence together with its context. Its antigen is unknown. This sample is drawn from a study of shared clonotypes between healthy human individuals. General study findings and limits: How much donors shared clonotypes was expected to be affected by sequencing depth.

Sequencing was performed with immunoSEQ multiplex PCR; in TCRdb, only in-frame clones are kept and a portion is missing. The data contain about 2.1 million clones, 90% to 95% of them seen just once; the ten biggest clones take up about 1.6%. CD45RO negativity and positive selection for CCR7 defined naive CD8 cells, a population that excluded terminally differentiated effector memory CD45RA+ cells. The CDR3 covers 15 residues. With 5 bases removed from V and 1 base from J, the gap between germline ends came to 10 bases. Germline V gives CDR1 SGDLS, CDR2 YYNGEE. The chain joins TRBV9 to TRBJ2-6; no definite D call. The receptor was derived from a man younger than 35 in good health. Some clones in this sample may be carry-over from other donors' samples. The sequenced sample was naive CD8+ T cells from PBMCs. The CDR3 bases are TGTGCCAGCAGGATAGGGTTTTCTGGGGCCAACGTCCTGACTTTC. Translation gives CASRIGFSGANVLTF.